These 28 T cell receptor beta chains share one sample of origin, sequenced in a study of blood T cell repertoires in COVID-19. The repertoire was sequenced with immunoSEQ multiplex PCR; TCRdb's copy has only in-frame clones and lacks some. This sample carries over 250,000 clones, roughly 84% of them seen once, and the ten largest clones take over 1.1%. The specimen was peripheral blood. The receptors here all came from a human donor with COVID-19, enrolled during active disease. The donor label of this sample is uncertain.

The sample holds a few counts of this clone. The chain links TRBV2 to TRBJ1-5; D unclear. There are 16 residues in the CDR3. Trimming removed 2 bases from V and 1 base from J, with 12 bases in between. CDR1 and CDR2 (germline): SNHLY, FYNNEI. CDR3 DNA sequence: TGTGCCAGCAGTGAAAGGTCAGGCCCGAGCAATCAGCCCCAGCATTTT. Translating gives CASSERSGPSNQPQHF.

V usage is TRBV7-9 and J usage is TRBJ2-3, with 9 bases matching TRBD2. Germline V gene sequence: CDR1 SEHNR, CDR2 FQNEAQ (reference sequence). After removal of 1 base from V and 3 bases from J, the junction contained 11 bases not matched to a gene. The CDR3 spans 18 residues. The CDR3 DNA reads TGTGCCAGCAGCTTAGAATGGATAGGGCTAGCGGGAACAGATACGCAGTATTTT. This translates into CASSLEWIGLAGTDTQYF.

This clone was found once. The rearrangement uses TRBV29-1 and TRBJ2-7; a possible D gene is TRBD2 (5 bases). There are 14 residues in the CDR3. Germline V gene data show CDR1 as SQVTM and CDR2 as ANQGSEA. V gave up 6 bases and J gave up 7 bases, with 22 bases separating them. The CDR3: CSVRAGGLAGEQYF. In nucleotides, the CDR3 is TGCAGCGTACGGGCTGGCGGGCTCGCTGGTGAGCAGTACTTC.

V gene TRBV7-3 combines with J gene TRBJ2-2, with 9 bases aligning to TRBD2. The CDR3 runs to 16 residues. Germline CDR1 reads SGHTA; CDR2 reads FQGTGA. V lost 2 bases, J lost 4 bases, and 5 bases stayed unmatched. The CDR3 is CASSLGLAGLTGELFF. In DNA form, the CDR3 reads TGTGCCAGCAGCTTAGGGCTAGCGGGGCTCACCGGGGAGCTGTTTTTT.

The chain combines TRBV19 with TRBJ1-4; TRBD1 is a possible D gene (5 bases). The length of the CDR3 is 12 residues. Germline V gene sequence: CDR1 LNHDA, CDR2 SQIVND (reference sequence). V was shortened by 11 bases and J by 4 bases, with 11 bases between the two germline ends. The CDR3 protein is CAAAGDNEKLFF. The CDR3 coding sequence is TGTGCCGCTGCGGGGGATAATGAAAAACTGTTTTTT.

The chain recombines TRBV6-5 with TRBJ2-2; the match to TRBD2 covers 9 bases. The V gene's germline CDR1 is MNHEY and CDR2 SVGAGI. The CDR3 consists of 16 residues. The V gene end was trimmed by 2 bases and the J gene end by 2 bases; junction bases not matched to a gene: 3. The chain's CDR3 is CASSYALAGNTGELFF. For the CDR3, the DNA is TGTGCCAGCAGTTACGCGCTAGCGGGAAACACCGGGGAGCTGTTTTTT.

The chain has TRBV24-1 and TRBJ2-1; TRBD2 matches 8 bases. V lost 12 bases and J lost 3; bases outside the gene matches: 6. Germline CDR1 KGHDR, CDR2 SFDVKD. CDR3 length equals 13 residues. For the CDR3, the DNA is TGTGCCGCCGGGGGGGCCCACTACAATGAGCAGTTCTTC. This translates into CAAGGAHYNEQFF.

This clone was counted a single time. The chain joins TRBV20-1 to TRBJ2-5, with 7 bases matching TRBD2. This CDR3 region has 14 residues. Trimming at V came to 3 bases and at J to 2 bases, leaving 6 bases not matched to a gene. Germline V gene sequence: CDR1 DFQATT, CDR2 SNEGSKA (reference sequence). This CDR3 is CSASRQGGQETQYF. The DNA of the CDR3 is TGCAGTGCTAGTAGGCAGGGAGGGCAAGAGACCCAGTACTTC.

With regard to this clone: Other DNA sequences in the sample encode the same CDR3. The chain is built from TRBV2 and TRBJ2-3, with 12 bases lining up with TRBD2. The trim removed 4 bases at V and 1 base at J, leaving 0 bases unmatched. Germline CDR1 is SNHLY and CDR2 is FYNNEI. The CDR3 loop spans 15 amino acids. CDR3 residues: CASSGLAGGTDTQYF. In DNA, the CDR3 is TGTGCCAGCAGTGGACTAGCGGGAGGCACAGATACGCAGTATTTT.

The chain combines TRBV2 with TRBJ1-1; a possible D gene is TRBD1 (6 bases). From germline, CDR1 is SNHLY and CDR2 FYNNEI. V was pared by 4 bases and J by 4 bases, with 13 bases between. The CDR3 runs 14 residues. The CDR3, as DNA: TGTGCCAGCAGTGGGGACATGGTGGCCACTGAAGCTTTCTTT. Its protein product is CASSGDMVATEAFF.

V gene TRBV6-5 combines with J gene TRBJ1-5, with D perhaps matching TRBD1 (5 bases). V lost 8 bases and J lost 9, with 17 bases in between. CDR1 is MNHEY and CDR2 is SVGAGI in the germline V gene. CDR3 length equals 13 residues. DNA for the CDR3: TGTGCCAGCCGGGGGTATCCCGCCGGGCCCCAGCATTTT. This sequence encodes CASRGYPAGPQHF.

This sequence joins TRBV5-1 and TRBJ2-5, with 9 positions matching TRBD2. Trimming at V came to 5 bases and at J to 5 bases, leaving 13 bases not matched to a gene. The CDR3 has 16 amino acids. Per the germline V gene, CDR1 is SGHRS and CDR2 is YFSETQ. CDR3 residues: CASSSEPGLAHETQYF. CDR3 nucleotides: TGCGCCAGCAGTTCGGAACCGGGACTAGCTCATGAGACCCAGTACTTC.

The chain carries TRBV5-5 and TRBJ2-5; 8 positions agree with TRBD1. Trimming took 4 bases from V and 1 from J; bases not matched to a gene: 3. There are 14 residues in the CDR3. Germline V gives CDR1 SGHKS, CDR2 YYEKEE (reference sequence). The CDR3 bases are TGTGCCAGCAGCAGGACAGGGCCCCAAGAGACCCAGTACTTC. This sequence encodes CASSRTGPQETQYF.

This chain joins TRBV19 and TRBJ2-2; 7 positions match TRBD2. There are 15 residues in the CDR3. Germline CDR1 is LNHDA and CDR2 is SQIVND (reference sequence). Trimming took 3 bases from V and 4 from J; bases not matched to a gene: 5. The CDR3 DNA is TGTGCCAGTAGTATGGGAGGGGACGGCACCGGGGAGCTGTTTTTT. Amino acids: CASSMGGDGTGELFF.

The gene calls are TRBV18 and TRBJ2-7, with D uncertain. Trimming left V 3 bases short and J 6 bases short, with 6 bases between. CDR1 is KGHSH, CDR2 LQKENI, per germline. The CDR3 covers 11 residues. The CDR3 coding sequence is TGTGCCAGCTCACCTCTAGTCGAGCAGTACTTC. This encodes CASSPLVEQYF.

This clone was seen a single time. The chain employs TRBV19 and TRBJ1-4; no definite D call. This CDR3 is built from 14 residues. V was pared by 5 bases and J by 5 bases, with 12 bases between. Germline CDR1 is LNHDA and CDR2 is SQIVND (reference sequence). CDR3 region: CASSLPGVNEKLFF. The CDR3 DNA reads TGTGCCAGTAGTCTTCCGGGTGTCAATGAAAAACTGTTTTTT.

This clone came up once. The chain links TRBV6-5 to TRBJ1-1; D possibly corresponds to TRBD1 (5 bases). The CDR3 extends over 13 amino acids. V was trimmed by 2 bases and J by 5 bases, leaving 9 bases between them. Germline assignment: CDR1 MNHEY and CDR2 SVGAGI. CDR3 in amino acids: CASSYTGSTEAFF. CDR3 bases: TGTGCCAGCAGTTACACAGGATCAACTGAAGCTTTCTTT.

V usage is TRBV6-2 or TRBV6-3 and J usage is TRBJ2-6, with TRBD1 matching 7 bases. Germline V gives CDR1 MNHEY, CDR2 SVGEGT. The V segment lost 2 bases and the J segment 0 bases; nucleotides outside the gene matches: 10. The CDR3 has 19 amino acids. The CDR3 DNA reads as TGTGCCAGCAGTTACCCCGTGGGACAGACCTACTCTGGGGCCAACGTCCTGACTTTC. Its translation: CASSYPVGQTYSGANVLTF.

The rearrangement joins TRBV4-3 to TRBJ2-1; 12 bases are a match to TRBD2. The J segment lost 7 bases and the V segment lost 3 bases, leaving 4 bases of the junction unmatched. This CDR3 contains 15 residues. Germline lookup yields CDR1 LGHNA and CDR2 YSLEER. The CDR3 sequence: CASSHLAGGKNEQFF. The CDR3 DNA reads TGCGCCAGCAGCCATCTAGCGGGAGGGAAGAATGAGCAGTTCTTC.

The V gene is TRBV5-1, the J gene TRBJ2-1; D may be TRBD2 (6 bases). Germline CDR1 is SGHRS and CDR2 is YFSETQ. The CDR3 covers 15 residues. Trimming removed 0 bases at V and 4 bases at J, with 11 bases between. The CDR3, as DNA: TGCGCCAGCAGCTTGGGCGGGACCCTTTACAATGAGCAGTTCTTC. Its protein is CASSLGGTLYNEQFF.

V gene TRBV2 combines with J gene TRBJ2-5; TRBD2 is a possible D gene (6 bases). The V end was cut by 10 bases, the J end by 7 bases, with 22 bases between. Germline values: CDR1 SNHLY, CDR2 FYNNEI. The CDR3 spans 14 residues. In DNA, the CDR3 is TGTGCCACCAACCGGGACTCATACGAGGGGACCCAGTACTTC. It codes for CATNRDSYEGTQYF.

This sequence joins TRBV19 and TRBJ1-1; TRBD1 matches at 10 bases. The CDR3 is made up of 15 amino acids. Germline CDR1 LNHDA, CDR2 SQIVND (reference sequence). V lost 5 bases and J lost 1; bases outside the gene matches: 4. CDR3 nucleotides: TGTGCCAGTAGTGACAGGGGGCTTGGGAACACTGAAGCTTTCTTT. It is translated as CASSDRGLGNTEAFF.

This sequence joins TRBV7-9 and TRBJ1-1, with 9 bases lining up with TRBD1. Germline V gene data show CDR1 as SEHNR and CDR2 as FQNEAQ (reference sequence). V shed 10 bases, J shed 1 base, and the junction held 7 bases outside the gene matches. This CDR3 is 14 amino acids long. Here the CDR3 DNA reads TGTGCCACCCAACAGGGGGCTACGAACACTGAAGCTTTCTTT. Translated, it gives CATQQGATNTEAFF.

The rearrangement uses TRBV5-1 and TRBJ2-1, with a weak D call TRBD2 (6 bases). V gave up 1 base and J gave up 3 bases, with 14 bases separating them. This CDR3 region has 16 residues. The germline gives CDR1 SGHRS, CDR2 YFSETQ. The CDR3 nucleotides are TGCGCCAGCAGCTTGTTGGGGGGAGTAGACTACAATGAGCAGTTCTTC. The encoded protein is CASSLLGGVDYNEQFF.

On this clone: The same CDR3 is also encoded by other DNA sequences in this sample. The chain uses TRBV30 and TRBJ1-1, with D maybe TRBD1 (5 bases). The CDR3 extends over 12 amino acids. V gave up 3 bases and J gave up 5 bases, with 10 bases separating them. Germline V gene lookup returns CDR1 GTSNPN and CDR2 SVGIG (reference sequence). The CDR3 sequence is CAWRGGNTEAFF. CDR3 bases: TGTGCCTGGAGGGGGGGAAATACTGAAGCTTTCTTT.

The CDR3 region has the DNA TGTGCCAGCAGCTTAGGGCCGGGGGTCTCCTACGAGCAGTACTTC. Encoded protein: CASSLGPGVSYEQYF. The V gene is TRBV7-2, the J gene TRBJ2-7, with D maybe TRBD2 (6 bases). The CDR3 is 15 amino acids. Germline V gives CDR1 SGHTA, CDR2 FQGNSA. Trimming removed 1 base at V and 0 bases at J, with 10 bases between.

A single count supports this clone. V gene TRBV28 combines with J gene TRBJ1-6; D might be TRBD1 (5 bases). The CDR3 has 15 residues. The ends were cut back, 3 bases at V and 4 bases at J, with 10 bases in the middle. Germline CDR1 is MDHEN and CDR2 is SYDVKM. DNA of the CDR3: TGTGCCAGCAGTTTGACAGAGAGTTATAATTCACCCCTCCACTTT. This translates into CASSLTESYNSPLHF.

The gene calls are TRBV30 and TRBJ1-3; no definite D call. The CDR3 length is 15 residues. Germline V CDR1 and CDR2: GTSNPN, SVGIG (reference sequence). V lost 2 bases, J lost 3 bases, and 14 bases lay in between. The CDR3 spells CAWSPTPTSGNTIYF. CDR3 DNA sequence: TGTGCCTGGAGTCCCACCCCAACCAGTGGAAACACCATATATTTT. Looking up the rest from reference TRBV30 and TRBJ1-3 gives the full variable domain: SQTIHQWPATLVQPVGSPLSLECTVEGTSNPNLYWYRQAAGRGLQLLFYSVGIGQISSEVPQNLSASRPQDRQFILSSKKLLLSDSGFYLCAWSPTPTSGNTIYFGEGSWLTVV.